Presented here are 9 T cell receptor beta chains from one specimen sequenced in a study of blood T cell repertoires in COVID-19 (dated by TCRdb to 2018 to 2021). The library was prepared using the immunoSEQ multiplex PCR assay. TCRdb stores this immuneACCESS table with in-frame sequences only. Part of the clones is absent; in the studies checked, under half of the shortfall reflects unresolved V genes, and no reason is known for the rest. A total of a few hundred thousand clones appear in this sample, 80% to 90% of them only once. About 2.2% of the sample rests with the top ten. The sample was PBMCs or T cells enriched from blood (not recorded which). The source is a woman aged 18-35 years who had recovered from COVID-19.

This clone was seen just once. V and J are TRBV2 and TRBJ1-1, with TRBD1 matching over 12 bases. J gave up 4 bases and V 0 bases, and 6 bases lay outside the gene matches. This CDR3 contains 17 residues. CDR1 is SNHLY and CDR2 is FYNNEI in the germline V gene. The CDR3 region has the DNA TGTGCCAGCAGTGAAGCGCTGAGGGACAGGGGGCCCACTGAAGCTTTCTTT. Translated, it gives CASSEALRDRGPTEAFF. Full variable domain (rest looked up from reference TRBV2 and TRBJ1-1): EPEVTQTPSHQVTQMGQEVILRCVPISNHLYFYWYRQILGQKVEFLVSFYNNEISEKSEIFDDQFSVERPDGSNFTLKIRSTKLEDSAMYFCASSEALRDRGPTEAFFGQGTRLTVV.

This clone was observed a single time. The CDR3 is CASSLRKGFAGNTIYF. The CDR3 DNA sequence: TGTGCCAGCAGCTTACGCAAGGGGTTCGCGGGAAACACCATATATTTT. The V call is TRBV3-1 (or the pseudogene TRBV3-2), the J call TRBJ1-3, with D maybe TRBD1 (5 bases). Germline V gene lookup returns CDR1 LGHDT and CDR2 YNNKEL (reference sequence). Deletions cut 5 bases from V and 4 bases from J, with 18 bases between. CDR3 size: 16 residues.

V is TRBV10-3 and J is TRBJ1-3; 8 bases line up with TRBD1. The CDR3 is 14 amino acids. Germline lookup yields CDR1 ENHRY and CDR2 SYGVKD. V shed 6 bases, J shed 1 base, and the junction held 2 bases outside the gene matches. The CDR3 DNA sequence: TGTGCCATCAGCCGGACAGGGTCTGGAAACACCATATATTTT. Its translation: CAISRTGSGNTIYF.

Here the CDR3 DNA reads TGTGCCAGCAGCGTAGATGGGGCACTTGAAGCTTTCTTT. It encodes CASSVDGALEAFF. The chain employs TRBV9 and TRBJ1-1, with a tentative D call TRBD1 (5 bases). Germline V gene lookup returns CDR1 SGDLS and CDR2 YYNGEE. This CDR3 contains 13 residues. Trimming pared 0 bases from V and 7 bases from J, leaving 10 bases between.

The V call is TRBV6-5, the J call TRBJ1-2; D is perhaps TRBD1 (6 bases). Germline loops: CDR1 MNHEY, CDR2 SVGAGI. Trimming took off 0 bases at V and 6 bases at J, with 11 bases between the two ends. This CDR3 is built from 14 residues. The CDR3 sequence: CASSYSEQGNGYTF. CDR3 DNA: TGTGCCAGCAGTTACTCGGAACAGGGAAATGGCTACACCTTC.

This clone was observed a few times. The CDR3 bases are TGTGCCAGCAGTAGACAGGGCCTACAACACTATGGCTACACCTTC. Translating it yields CASSRQGLQHYGYTF. The rearrangement joins TRBV27 to TRBJ1-2; 7 positions agree with TRBD1. This CDR3 has 15 amino acids. J lost 3 bases, V lost 5 bases, and 9 bases had no gene match. Germline V gene lookup returns CDR1 MNHEY and CDR2 SMNVEV (reference sequence).

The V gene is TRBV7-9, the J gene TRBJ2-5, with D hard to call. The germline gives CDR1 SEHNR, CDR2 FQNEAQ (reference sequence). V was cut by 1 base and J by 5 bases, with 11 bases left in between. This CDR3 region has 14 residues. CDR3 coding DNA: TGTGCCAGCAGCTTAGGGGCCGCAGTGGAGACCCAGTACTTC. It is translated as CASSLGAAVETQYF.

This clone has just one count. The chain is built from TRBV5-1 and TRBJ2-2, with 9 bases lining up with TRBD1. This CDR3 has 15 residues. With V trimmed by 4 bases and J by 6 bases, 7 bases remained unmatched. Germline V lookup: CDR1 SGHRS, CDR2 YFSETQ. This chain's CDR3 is CASSGQGSGSGELFF. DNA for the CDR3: TGCGCCAGCAGCGGACAGGGGTCGGGCTCCGGGGAGCTGTTTTTT.

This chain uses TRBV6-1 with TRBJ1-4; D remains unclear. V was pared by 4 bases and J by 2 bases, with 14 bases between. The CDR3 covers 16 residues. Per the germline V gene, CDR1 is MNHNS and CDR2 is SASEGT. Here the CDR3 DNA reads TGTGCCAGCAGTGCCTTAAGATGGGAGACTAATGAAAAACTGTTTTTT. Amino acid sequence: CASSALRWETNEKLFF.